Listed here are 12 T cell receptor beta chains from one sample, sequenced in a study of T-cell memory formation after mild COVID-19. One entry per CDR3 protein results from TCRdb running MiXCR on the 5' RACE reads. This sample yields approximately 40,000 distinct CDR3 sequences, of which over 9.5% are seen a single time; roughly 27% belongs to the top ten. The sample comprised PBMCs or a T cell subset sorted from them (not recorded which). The receptors originated from a man aged 18-30 years who had mild COVID-19 (a few samples of this study predate the infection). Cell type and time point are not known.

A word on this clonotype: Since a much larger clone is just one base distant, this may be a read error. V gene TRBV6-2 or TRBV6-3 combines with J gene TRBJ2-2, with D tentatively TRBD1 (5 bases). Germline V gene data show CDR1 as MNHEY and CDR2 as SVGEGT. The CDR3 consists of 14 residues. With 5 bases removed from V and 7 bases from J, the gap between germline ends came to 14 bases. DNA for the CDR3: TGTGCCAGCAGTAAAGGACATGGCGTCGGGGAGCTGTTTTTT. Amino acids: CASSKGHGVGELFF.

The chain uses TRBV6-6 and TRBJ2-7; 9 bases align to TRBD1. Germline loops: CDR1 MNHNY, CDR2 SVGAGI (reference sequence). After removal of 5 bases from V and 6 bases from J, the junction contained 2 bases not matched to a gene. This CDR3 contains 12 residues. This CDR3 is CASSGQGREQYF. CDR3 nucleotides: TGTGCCAGCAGTGGACAGGGGCGCGAGCAGTACTTC.

The gene calls are TRBV25-1 and TRBJ1-1; D is uncertain. CDR3 size: 14 residues. V lost 3 bases to trimming and J lost 5 bases, with 13 bases between them. Germline V gene lookup returns CDR1 MGHDK and CDR2 SYGVNS. The CDR3 protein is CASSDRSEWTEAFF. The DNA of the CDR3 is TGTGCCAGCAGTGATCGCAGCGAATGGACTGAAGCTTTCTTT.

This clonotype came up many times. The chain uses TRBV7-2 and TRBJ2-5; 10 bases are a match to TRBD2. In germline, CDR1 is SGHTA, CDR2 FQGNSA. The V gene end was trimmed by 2 bases and the J gene end by 4 bases; junction bases not matched to a gene: 7. The CDR3 has 16 residues. The CDR3 coding sequence is TGTGCCAGCAGCTTATCGCCAGCGGGGGGGCTAGAGACCCAGTACTTC. The encoded protein is CASSLSPAGGLETQYF.

This clonotype has just one count. The chain recombines TRBV18 with TRBJ1-1, with D hard to call. The CDR3 loop spans 14 amino acids. Looked up from germline, CDR1 is KGHSH and CDR2 is LQKENI. Trimming removed 2 bases from V and 1 base from J, with 8 bases in between. CDR3 DNA: TGTGCCAGCTCACCAGGGCACCCGAACACTGAAGCTTTCTTT. Amino acid sequence: CASSPGHPNTEAFF.

This clonotype appeared a few times. The V call is TRBV5-1, the J call TRBJ2-1, with a tentative D call TRBD2 (6 bases). CDR3 length: 12 residues. Germline V gives CDR1 SGHRS, CDR2 YFSETQ. Deletions cut 1 base from V and 8 bases from J, with 7 bases between. CDR3 DNA: TGCGCCAGCAGCTTGTGGGAGGATGAGCAGTTCTTC. It yields the protein CASSLWEDEQFF.

There are a few counts of this clonotype. CDR3 sequence: CATRRDTEAFF. DNA for the CDR3: TGTGCCACCCGCCGAGACACTGAAGCTTTCTTT. The rearrangement uses TRBV6-5 and TRBJ1-1; D remains ambiguous. Trimming cost V 10 bases and J 3 bases, with 9 bases left between them. The germline CDR1 and CDR2 sequences are MNHEY and SVGAGI. The CDR3 is 11 amino acids.

Relative to its sample, this clonotype is medium-sized. The V call is TRBV12-3 or TRBV12-4, the J call TRBJ1-1, with 7 bases lining up with TRBD1. Trimming cost V 8 bases and J 10 bases; bases outside gene matches: 25. The CDR3 has 17 residues. CDR3 sequence: CASRTYDITGAKYGAFF. The CDR3 coding sequence is TGTGCCAGCCGAACCTACGACATTACAGGGGCAAAATATGGAGCTTTCTTT.

This clonotype was counted at least ten times. The chain joins TRBV2 to TRBJ1-2, with D tentatively TRBD1 (6 bases). V was pared by 8 bases and J by 5 bases, with 12 bases between. CDR1 is SNHLY and CDR2 is FYNNEI in the germline V gene. CDR3 length: 12 amino acids. CDR3 sequence reads: CASEGGVYGYTF. In DNA, the CDR3 is TGTGCCAGCGAAGGGGGAGTTTATGGCTACACCTTC.

The chain is built from TRBV12-3 or TRBV12-4 and TRBJ1-4; a possible D gene is TRBD1 (6 bases). Trimming removed 6 bases at V and 7 bases at J, with 12 bases between. The length of the CDR3 is 13 residues. CDR3 sequence: CASRGDNLEKLFF. CDR3 DNA sequence: TGTGCCAGCAGGGGGGACAACCTTGAAAAACTGTTTTTT.

This clonotype was seen at least ten times. This rearrangement joins TRBV7-2 to TRBJ2-3; D gene uncertain. CDR3 length equals 14 residues. In germline, CDR1 is SGHTA, CDR2 FQGNSA. Trimming cost V 7 bases and J 2 bases, with 13 bases left between them. CDR3 in DNA: TGTGCCAGCATAAGTTCTCGGGCCACAGATACGCAGTATTTT. Encoded protein: CASISSRATDTQYF.

This clonotype was picked up many times. V and J are TRBV7-2 and TRBJ1-2; unclear D gene. The CDR3 consists of 15 residues. From germline, CDR1 is SGHTA and CDR2 FQGNSA. The ends were cut back, 0 bases at V and 4 bases at J, with 12 bases in the middle. The CDR3 loop reads CASSLARSHAYGYTF. Here the CDR3 DNA reads TGTGCCAGCAGCTTAGCGCGCAGCCATGCCTATGGCTACACCTTC.